This is a list of T cell receptor beta chains from one sample in a study of cytomegalovirus exposure and HLA in healthy donors. Method: immunoSEQ multiplex PCR; TCRdb's copy keeps in-frame clones and lacks some. Of about 260,000 clones listed, 80% to 95% are singletons. Input material: PBMCs. All receptors derive from a woman under 40 in good health and CMV-seronegative. CDR3s include the opening cysteine and the closing phenylalanine or tryptophan. The D gene is left open where the match is weak. The size of a clone is reported for some rows only, either as once, few or many, or as a class for expanded clones.

d_call: TRBD1; v_call: TRBV5-6; j_call: TRBJ2-3; clone_size: .; cdr3_nt: TGTGCCAGCCTGGACAGGGGTAACACAGATACGCAGTATTTT; cdr3_aa: CASLDRGNTDTQYF
d_call: .; v_call: TRBV28; j_call: TRBJ2-3; clone_size: .; cdr3_nt: TGTGCCAGCAGTTTTGGTTCAAGAGGGCAGTATTTT; cdr3_aa: CASSFGSRGQYF
d_call: .; v_call: TRBV2; j_call: TRBJ2-7; clone_size: once; cdr3_nt: TGTGCCAGCAGGTCCGGTGACGGTACTACCTACGAGCAGTACTTC; cdr3_aa: CASRSGDGTTYEQYF
d_call: .; v_call: TRBV11-2; j_call: TRBJ2-2; clone_size: .; cdr3_nt: TGTGCCAGCAGCTCCGTGTCGACCCCCACCGGGGAGCTGTTTTTT; cdr3_aa: CASSSVSTPTGELFF
d_call: .; v_call: TRBV27; j_call: TRBJ2-7; clone_size: .; cdr3_nt: TGTGCCAGCAGTCATGGACAGGAGCAGTACTTC; cdr3_aa: CASSHGQEQYF
d_call: .; v_call: TRBV11-3; j_call: TRBJ2-7; clone_size: .; cdr3_nt: TGTGCCAGCAGCGCTCACGGAGGGGGAAGCTCCTACGAGCAGTACTTC; cdr3_aa: CASSAHGGGSSYEQYF
d_call: .; v_call: TRBV6-5; j_call: TRBJ1-2; clone_size: .; cdr3_nt: TGTGCCAGTCCGGAAGGTGATGGCTACACCTTC; cdr3_aa: CASPEGDGYTF
d_call: .; v_call: TRBV28; j_call: TRBJ1-2; clone_size: .; cdr3_nt: TGTGCCAGCAGTCCAGCCCGGGTCTATGGCTACACCTTC; cdr3_aa: CASSPARVYGYTF
d_call: .; v_call: TRBV13; j_call: TRBJ2-5; clone_size: .; cdr3_nt: TGTGCCAGCAGCTTAGGGGCAGGGAAAGTTGGGACCCAGTACTTC; cdr3_aa: CASSLGAGKVGTQYF
d_call: .; v_call: TRBV5-6; j_call: TRBJ1-5; clone_size: .; cdr3_nt: TGTGCCAGCAGCTTGTGGAGGGAAGGACATCAGCCCCAGCATTTT; cdr3_aa: CASSLWREGHQPQHF
d_call: TRBD2; v_call: TRBV29-1; j_call: TRBJ2-1; clone_size: .; cdr3_nt: TGCAGCGGCGGGAGCGTGAATGAGCAGTTCTTC; cdr3_aa: CSGGSVNEQFF
d_call: .; v_call: TRBV15; j_call: TRBJ1-5; clone_size: .; cdr3_nt: TGTGCCACCAGCAGAGATAGGGGATATCAGCCCCAGCATTTT; cdr3_aa: CATSRDRGYQPQHF
d_call: TRBD1; v_call: TRBV19; j_call: TRBJ1-4; clone_size: .; cdr3_nt: TGTGCCAGTAGTATCCCGAACAGGGGGCGGTATGAAAAACTGTTTTTT; cdr3_aa: CASSIPNRGRYEKLFF
d_call: .; v_call: TRBV9; j_call: TRBJ2-7; clone_size: .; cdr3_nt: TGTGCCAGCAGCCCGGGGACCTTTGACCGATACGAGCAGTACTTC; cdr3_aa: CASSPGTFDRYEQYF
d_call: .; v_call: TRBV29-1; j_call: TRBJ2-1; clone_size: .; cdr3_nt: TGCAGCGTCCGGGACGATTCCTACAATGAGCAGTTCTTC; cdr3_aa: CSVRDDSYNEQFF
d_call: .; v_call: TRBV28; j_call: TRBJ1-1; clone_size: .; cdr3_nt: TGTGCCAGCAGCTATCGGACACCTGGGAACACTGAAGCTTTCTTT; cdr3_aa: CASSYRTPGNTEAFF
d_call: .; v_call: TRBV9; j_call: TRBJ2-1; clone_size: .; cdr3_nt: TGTGCCAGCAGCGTAGAGACAGACTACGAGCAGTTCTTC; cdr3_aa: CASSVETDYEQFF
d_call: TRBD1; v_call: TRBV5-1; j_call: TRBJ2-5; clone_size: .; cdr3_nt: TGCGCCAGCAGCTACGGACAGGGCTCGCCTTGGGAGACCCAGTACTTC; cdr3_aa: CASSYGQGSPWETQYF
d_call: .; v_call: TRBV18; j_call: TRBJ1-2; clone_size: once; cdr3_nt: TGTGCCAGCTCAGGGGACATCATAAAGGATGGCTACACCTTC; cdr3_aa: CASSGDIIKDGYTF
d_call: .; v_call: TRBV27; j_call: TRBJ2-1; clone_size: .; cdr3_nt: TGTGCCAGCGCTACGTGGACCTACAATGAGCAGTTCTTC; cdr3_aa: CASATWTYNEQFF
d_call: .; v_call: TRBV4-3; j_call: TRBJ2-7; clone_size: once; cdr3_nt: TGCGCCAGCAGCCAAGAGGGGCTTAGGGGACTCCCTACGCGGGGAAGGGAGCAGTACTTC; cdr3_aa: CASSQEGLRGLPTRGREQYF
d_call: .; v_call: TRBV27; j_call: TRBJ2-2; clone_size: once; cdr3_nt: TGTGCCAGCAGTTTACTCCCTAGAGGGGGCACCGGGGAGCTGTTTTTT; cdr3_aa: CASSLLPRGGTGELFF
d_call: .; v_call: TRBV27; j_call: TRBJ2-7; clone_size: .; cdr3_nt: TGTGCCAGCAGTTCGAGAAACGAGCAGTACTTC; cdr3_aa: CASSSRNEQYF
d_call: .; v_call: TRBV5-8; j_call: TRBJ2-5; clone_size: .; cdr3_nt: TGTGCCAGCAGCCCGGGACTGGCAGGGGAAGAGACCCAGTACTTC; cdr3_aa: CASSPGLAGEETQYF
d_call: TRBD1; v_call: TRBV19; j_call: TRBJ1-5; clone_size: .; cdr3_nt: TGTGCCAGTACCCTAGCCCCCTCGACAGGGACCAATCAGCCCCAGCATTTT; cdr3_aa: CASTLAPSTGTNQPQHF
d_call: TRBD1; v_call: TRBV5-1; j_call: TRBJ2-5; clone_size: .; cdr3_nt: TGCGCCAGCAGCTTCGACAGGGTTGAGACCCAGTACTTC; cdr3_aa: CASSFDRVETQYF
d_call: .; v_call: TRBV4-1; j_call: TRBJ1-3; clone_size: few; cdr3_nt: TGCGCCAGCAGCCAAGCTCACCTTTCTGGAAACACCATATATTTT; cdr3_aa: CASSQAHLSGNTIYF
d_call: .; v_call: TRBV29-1; j_call: TRBJ2-5; clone_size: .; cdr3_nt: TGCAGCGTTAGGGTCCCTCCGGAGACCCAGTACTTC; cdr3_aa: CSVRVPPETQYF
d_call: TRBD2; v_call: TRBV6-5; j_call: TRBJ2-4; clone_size: .; cdr3_nt: TGTGCCAGCAAAATCAGCGGGGGCCAAAACATTCAGTACTTC; cdr3_aa: CASKISGGQNIQYF
d_call: .; v_call: TRBV27; j_call: TRBJ1-2; clone_size: .; cdr3_nt: TGTGCCAGCACGAGGAGCCAGGGAAACTATGGCTACACCTTC; cdr3_aa: CASTRSQGNYGYTF
d_call: TRBD1; v_call: TRBV2; j_call: TRBJ2-3; clone_size: .; cdr3_nt: TGTGCCAGCAGGGGACAGGGCACAGATACGCAGTATTTT; cdr3_aa: CASRGQGTDTQYF
d_call: TRBD1; v_call: TRBV27; j_call: TRBJ1-1; clone_size: .; cdr3_nt: TGTGCCAGCAGTTTACGCGGGACAGGGATTCAAGCTTTCTTT; cdr3_aa: CASSLRGTGIQAFF
d_call: TRBD1; v_call: TRBV15; j_call: TRBJ1-2; clone_size: once; cdr3_nt: TGTGCCACCAGCAGAGTAGAACCGGGACAGGGGAAGTATGGCTACACCTTC; cdr3_aa: CATSRVEPGQGKYGYTF
d_call: .; v_call: TRBV5-3; j_call: TRBJ2-3; clone_size: .; cdr3_nt: TGTGCCAGAAGCTGGCCGGCCGTCGGAACGGATACGCAGTATTTT; cdr3_aa: CARSWPAVGTDTQYF
d_call: .; v_call: TRBV27; j_call: TRBJ2-3; clone_size: .; cdr3_nt: TGTGCCAGCAGTTTATCAGGGCGCCCTAGCACAGATACGCAGTATTTT; cdr3_aa: CASSLSGRPSTDTQYF
d_call: .; v_call: TRBV28; j_call: TRBJ1-5; clone_size: few; cdr3_nt: TGTGCCAGCACCCTAGGGGGGGCCAGGCAGCCCCAGCATTTT; cdr3_aa: CASTLGGARQPQHF
d_call: TRBD1; v_call: TRBV29-1; j_call: TRBJ1-1; clone_size: few; cdr3_nt: TGCAGCACCCGGGACAGGGGGAACACTGAAGCTTTCTTT; cdr3_aa: CSTRDRGNTEAFF
d_call: .; v_call: TRBV11-2; j_call: TRBJ2-1; clone_size: .; cdr3_nt: TGTGCCAGCAGCCCCGAAGATTCACTTGGGAAGGGCTCCTACAATGAGCAGTTCTTC; cdr3_aa: CASSPEDSLGKGSYNEQFF
d_call: .; v_call: TRBV9; j_call: TRBJ2-1; clone_size: .; cdr3_nt: TGTGCCAGCAGCCCCAATTCAGGGGTAAATGAGCAGTTCTTC; cdr3_aa: CASSPNSGVNEQFF
d_call: .; v_call: TRBV2; j_call: TRBJ1-1; clone_size: once; cdr3_nt: TGTGCCAGCAGTGTTAGATTAGAGAACACTGAAGCTTTCTTT; cdr3_aa: CASSVRLENTEAFF
d_call: TRBD2; v_call: TRBV5-6; j_call: TRBJ2-1; clone_size: .; cdr3_nt: TGTGCCAGCAGCTCTTGGGGACTAGCTGGCAATGAGCAGTTCTTC; cdr3_aa: CASSSWGLAGNEQFF
d_call: TRBD2; v_call: TRBV7-9; j_call: TRBJ2-2; clone_size: few; cdr3_nt: TGTGCCAGCAGCAGGAGCGGGAGTACCGGGGAGCTGTTTTTT; cdr3_aa: CASSRSGSTGELFF
d_call: .; v_call: TRBV4-2; j_call: TRBJ1-2; clone_size: once; cdr3_nt: TGTGCCAGCAGCCAAGATATTACGACGGGGGATTTTGGCTACACCTTC; cdr3_aa: CASSQDITTGDFGYTF
d_call: .; v_call: TRBV5-4; j_call: TRBJ2-7; clone_size: once; cdr3_nt: TGTGCCAGCAGCTTCAAGGACGAGCAGTACTTC; cdr3_aa: CASSFKDEQYF
d_call: .; v_call: TRBV5-1; j_call: TRBJ2-5; clone_size: .; cdr3_nt: TGCGCCAGCAGCTTGGCCGTCTGGGGTGGGGAGACCCAGTACTTC; cdr3_aa: CASSLAVWGGETQYF
d_call: TRBD1; v_call: TRBV19; j_call: TRBJ2-2; clone_size: .; cdr3_nt: TGTGCCAGTAGTTCACGGACAGGGAACACCGGGGAGCTGTTTTTT; cdr3_aa: CASSSRTGNTGELFF
d_call: .; v_call: TRBV6-6; j_call: TRBJ1-3; clone_size: .; cdr3_nt: TGTGCCAGCAGTTCTGGCAGGGGATCTGGAAACACCATATATTTT; cdr3_aa: CASSSGRGSGNTIYF
d_call: TRBD1; v_call: TRBV19; j_call: TRBJ2-1; clone_size: .; cdr3_nt: TGTGCCAGTAGTATAGGGACAGGGGGAGGCAATGAGCAGTTCTTC; cdr3_aa: CASSIGTGGGNEQFF
d_call: TRBD2; v_call: TRBV27; j_call: TRBJ2-7; clone_size: .; cdr3_nt: TGTGCCAGCAGTTTCCTAACGGGAGGGCCGCCCTACGAGCAGTACTTC; cdr3_aa: CASSFLTGGPPYEQYF
d_call: .; v_call: TRBV5-6; j_call: TRBJ2-7; clone_size: .; cdr3_nt: TGTGCCAGCAGCTTTATCCAGACTTCCTACGAGCAGTACTTC; cdr3_aa: CASSFIQTSYEQYF
d_call: .; v_call: TRBV9; j_call: TRBJ2-2; clone_size: .; cdr3_nt: TGTGCCAGCTCACTCTCCACCCTGGGAGAGCTGTTTTTT; cdr3_aa: CASSLSTLGELFF
d_call: TRBD1; v_call: TRBV6-4; j_call: TRBJ2-7; clone_size: .; cdr3_nt: TGTGCCAGCAGTGCCCTCGGGACAGGGCTCTACGAGCAGTACTTC; cdr3_aa: CASSALGTGLYEQYF